Following are 10 T cell receptor beta chains from one sample sequenced in a study of regulatory T cells in long-lasting Graves disease. The time point: newly diagnosed GD, antithyroid drugs for less than 3 months. Construction of the TCR library relied on RNA isolated from PBMCs. Building the TCR beta libraries relied on iRepertoire HTBI primers, and CDR3 regions underwent Arm-PCR. TCRdb recomputed calls from the multiplex PCR reads with MiXCR, one row per CDR3 protein. The sample includes 250,000 to 400,000 distinct CDR3 sequences, approximately 20% of them seen just once. This sample comprised peripheral blood mononuclear cells (PBMCs), obtained at new diagnosis, from a patient treated with antithyroid drugs. The receptors shown here come from a female donor with Graves disease.

There are a few counts of this clonotype. The chain has TRBV28 and TRBJ1-6, with D possibly being TRBD1 (5 bases). The CDR3 covers 17 residues. The ends were cut back, 7 bases at V and 7 bases at J, with 23 bases in the middle. The germline gives CDR1 MDHEN, CDR2 SYDVKM. The CDR3 here is CASNSQMGGLDNSPLHF. The CDR3 DNA reads as TGTGCCAGCAACTCCCAAATGGGGGGTCTGGACAATTCACCCCTCCACTTT. Using reference TRBV28 and TRBJ1-6 for the parts outside the CDR3, the full variable domain is DVKVTQSSRYLVKRTGEKVFLECVQDMDHENMFWYRQDPGLGLRLIYFSYDVKMKEKGDIPEGYSVSREKKERFSLILESASTNQTSMYLCASNSQMGGLDNSPLHFGNGTRLTVT.

The chain combines TRBV5-1 with TRBJ2-7; D is undetermined. The germline CDR1 and CDR2 sequences are SGHRS and YFSETQ. The germline V and J ends were trimmed by 4 bases and 3 bases, with 14 bases remaining between them. The CDR3 consists of 14 residues. The CDR3 nucleotides are TGCGCCAGCAGCACGGCCACACCGGTCTACGAGCAGTACTTC. Translating it yields CASSTATPVYEQYF.

This clonotype was seen repeatedly, ten times or more. The chain links TRBV12-3 or TRBV12-4 to TRBJ1-5, with 9 bases aligning to TRBD1. V shed 3 bases and J 1 base; nucleotides not matched to a gene: 10. The CDR3 totals 18 residues. CDR3 protein: CASSLTGGIRVSNQPQHF. DNA for the CDR3: TGTGCCAGCAGTTTGACAGGGGGAATAAGGGTGAGCAATCAGCCCCAGCATTTT.

This chain joins TRBV5-4 and TRBJ2-1; 8 bases are shared with TRBD2. This CDR3 has 16 residues. The germline gives CDR1 SGHNT, CDR2 YYREEE (reference sequence). The V and J ends lost 0 bases and 5 bases, in that order; junction bases with no gene match: 7. Here the CDR3 reads CASSLESGSDNNEQFF. The CDR3 DNA is TGTGCCAGCAGCTTGGAGAGCGGGAGTGATAACAATGAGCAGTTCTTC.

This clonotype was seen at least ten times. This chain joins TRBV6-5 and TRBJ2-7, with D maybe TRBD2 (5 bases). CDR1 and CDR2 (germline): MNHEY, SVGAGI. CDR3 size: 14 residues. The V end was cut by 2 bases, the J end by 2 bases, with 10 bases between. The DNA for the CDR3 is TGTGCCAGCAGTTACGAGGGCCTAGCCTACGAGCAGTACTTC. Translation: CASSYEGLAYEQYF.

The CDR3 DNA reads TGTGCCAGTAGTCTAGGGACCCCAGGGGAGCAGTACTTC. Its protein is CASSLGTPGEQYF. The rearrangement uses TRBV19 and TRBJ2-7, with D possibly called TRBD1 or TRBD2 (5 bases each). Germline CDR1 is LNHDA and CDR2 is SQIVND (reference sequence). The CDR3 loop spans 13 amino acids. V shed 5 bases and J shed 7 bases, with 15 bases lying between them.

The genes are TRBV5-4 and TRBJ2-5; D is ambiguous. V was clipped by 0 bases and J by 5 bases, with 8 bases between them. Germline V CDR1 and CDR2: SGHNT, YYREEE (reference sequence). The CDR3 is 13 residues long. Here the CDR3 DNA reads TGTGCCAGCAGCTTGGGCGGTTGGGAGACCCAGTACTTC. Amino acid sequence: CASSLGGWETQYF.

About this clonotype itself: The germline gene is not matched at one end of the junction; a read error may be the cause. The chain combines TRBV20-1 with TRBJ2-5; D ambiguous. The CDR3 runs 14 residues. Germline lookup yields CDR1 DFQATT and CDR2 SNEGSKA (reference sequence). The CDR3 spells CSARDLGRQETQQF. For the CDR3, the DNA is TGCAGTGCTAGAGATCTAGGACGCCAAGAGACCCAGCAATTC.

This clonotype came up a few times. Compared with germline, one end of the junction differs, possibly owing to a read error. This chain joins TRBV7-2 and TRBJ2-7, with 8 positions matching TRBD2. Germline-derived CDR1 and CDR2 are SGHTA and FQGNSA. The CDR3 totals 14 residues. The CDR3 sequence is CASRPSGGSYERRF. CDR3 DNA: TGTGCCAGCAGACCGTCGGGGGGGAGCTACGAGCGGCGCTTC.

This clonotype was seen repeatedly, ten times or more. The CDR3 sequence: CASSLSHGVAFF. DNA for the CDR3: TGTGCCAGCAGCCTTTCCCACGGGGTGGCTTTCTTT. This chain links TRBV5-6 with TRBJ1-1, with D unclear. The germline V gene encodes CDR1 SGHDT and CDR2 YYEEEE. This CDR3 has 12 amino acids. Trimming removed 4 bases from V and 11 bases from J, with 15 bases in between.